The clone carrying this TCR beta chain has just one count. This specimen belongs to a study of blood T cell repertoires in COVID-19. Study overall: The origin of the acute and convalescent COVID-19 samples was the United States, Italy and Spain. PBMCs, B-cell-depleted T cells, or T cells provided the cDNA or gDNA that made up the material.

V gave up 4 bases and J gave up 12 bases, with 15 bases separating them. Germline V CDR1 and CDR2: SQVTM, ANQGSEA. The CDR3 runs to 11 residues. Authors' methods: Reference gene primer amplification in the assay estimated nucleated cell counts. Generated by immunoSEQ multiplex PCR, the TCRdb table keeps only in-frame clones and is missing some. The V and J calls and clone size come from that table; D and trimming were worked out from the DNA. The sample contains 27,000 or so clones, about 83% of which appear only once. The sequence was obtained from a man aged 65 to 85 with active COVID-19. Sequenced: peripheral blood. J is TRBJ1-2 and V is TRBV29-1; the D gene is possibly TRBD1 (5 bases). The CDR3 coding sequence is TGCAGCGTTGGCGACAGCGTGAGACACACCTTC. Encoded protein: CSVGDSVRHTF. The full variable domain, its missing parts supplied by reference TRBV29-1 and TRBJ1-2, is SAVISQKPSRDICQRGTSLTIQCQVDSQVTMMFWYRQQPGQSLTLIATANQGSEATYESGFVIDKFPISRPNLTFSTLTVSNMSPEDSSIYLCSVGDSVRHTFGSGTRLTVV.